Many counts were recorded for the clone carrying this T cell receptor (beta chain). Antigen unknown. This entry is derived from a study of spatial heterogeneity in lung cancer. For the study at large: Each distinct TCR and UMI combination averaged more than ten appearances in raw reads. Study-level findings and limits: Relative to follow-up, resection was when ubiquitous expanded tumor TCRs appeared more in blood.

Time point defined: blood at routine non-recurrence follow-up after resection. Without sorting, whole RNA was sequenced from tumor, nontumor lung or frozen PBMC. TCRdb re-called the 5' RACE reads through MiXCR, storing one row per CDR3 protein. The table has more than 95,000 distinct CDR3 sequences, 9.5% to 15% seen once; the top ten hold approximately 16%. Sequences were derived from PBMCs, sampled at follow-up. This clonotype originated in a male donor with early-stage non-small cell lung cancer.

Here the CDR3 reads CASSPPSGKEQFF. DNA of the CDR3: TGTGCCAGCAGCCCCCCCTCGGGGAAAGAGCAGTTCTTC. The chain is built from TRBV7-2 and TRBJ2-1, with D perhaps matching TRBD2 (5 bases). Trimming removed 5 bases at V and 10 bases at J, with 15 bases between. Germline V gene sequence: CDR1 SGHTA, CDR2 FQGNSA. The CDR3 consists of 13 residues.